Presented here are 32 T cell receptor beta chains from one specimen sequenced in a study of spatial heterogeneity in lung cancer. Findings and caveats of the study: Tumoral mutation counts were tracked by counts of expanded intratumoral alpha and beta TCRs.

What these receptors recognize is not known. Documented time point: sample taken at primary tumor resection. One entry per CDR3 protein results from TCRdb running MiXCR on the 5' RACE reads. The sample includes almost 7,500 distinct CDR3 sequences, 14% of them seen just once. Material: lung tumor tissue, obtained at surgery. These receptors were taken from a female donor with early-stage non-small cell lung cancer.

This clonotype has at least ten counts. This beta chain slipped into a library made for alpha chains as a stray read, so its size is not meaningful. This chain connects TRBV12-3 or TRBV12-4 to TRBJ2-1; D remains unclear. V gave up 5 bases and J gave up 4 bases, with 12 bases separating them. The CDR3 loop spans 14 amino acids. DNA of the CDR3: TGTGCCAGCAGTCTCGCCGGGCCTTACAATGAGCAGTTCTTC. Translated, it gives CASSLAGPYNEQFF.

In the case of this clonotype: Little can be read into the size of this beta chain, an off-target read in a library designed for alpha chains. The rearrangement joins TRBV20-1 to TRBJ2-1; 10 bases are a match to TRBD2. CDR3 size: 21 residues. Germline V lookup: CDR1 DFQATT, CDR2 SNEGSKA (reference sequence). Germline trimming cut 0 bases from V and 4 bases from J; bases unmatched to any gene: 21. The CDR3 is CSARDHYVSGRDVYLYNEQFF. The DNA of the CDR3 is TGCAGTGCTAGAGATCATTACGTAAGCGGGAGGGACGTATACCTTTACAATGAGCAGTTCTTC.

As regards this clonotype: In a library made to pick up alpha chains, this beta chain is a stray read with a size that means little. The chain couples TRBV5-5 to TRBJ1-2; possible D gene TRBD1, 5 bases. Looked up from germline, CDR1 is SGHKS and CDR2 is YYEKEE (reference sequence). The CDR3 runs to 15 residues. V lost 2 bases, J lost 3 bases, and 14 bases lay in between. The CDR3 sequence is CASSFPRGQDYGYTF. CDR3 coding DNA: TGTGCCAGCAGCTTCCCGCGGGGCCAGGACTATGGCTACACCTTC.

By its share, this clonotype is large. The size of this beta chain means little, since it is a stray read in a library made for alpha chains. The J gene is TRBJ1-2, the V gene TRBV7-9; D might be TRBD1 (5 bases). Deletions cut 6 bases from V and 5 bases from J, with 13 bases between. Germline V gene lookup returns CDR1 SEHNR and CDR2 FQNEAQ (reference sequence). This CDR3 is 13 amino acids long. DNA for the CDR3: TGTGCCAGCAGATTGGGGGAGGCTTATGGCTACACCTTC. Translation: CASRLGEAYGYTF.

This clonotype was detected ten times or more. For a library built for alpha chains, this beta chain is a stray read; little rests on its size. V gene TRBV24-1 combines with J gene TRBJ2-3; 11 nucleotides align to TRBD1. V lost 4 bases, J lost 7 bases, and 9 bases stayed unmatched. The CDR3 has 16 amino acids. Germline V gene sequence: CDR1 KGHDR, CDR2 SFDVKD. The CDR3 loop reads CATSEVGQGASNTQYF. CDR3 bases: TGTGCCACCAGTGAGGTCGGACAGGGGGCTTCGAATACGCAGTATTTT.

This clonotype was detected ten times or more. Because this beta chain is a stray read in a library intended to capture alpha chains, its abundance should not be given much weight. The genes are TRBV7-8 and TRBJ2-5, with TRBD1 as a possible D gene (6 bases). The CDR3 is 13 residues long. With 4 bases removed from V and 4 bases from J, the gap between germline ends came to 10 bases. Germline V gene lookup returns CDR1 SGHVS and CDR2 FQNEAQ. The CDR3: CASSSTGSETQYF. The CDR3, as DNA: TGTGCCAGCAGCTCCACAGGGTCAGAGACCCAGTACTTC.

This clonotype counts as medium-sized. Within a library made for alpha chains, this beta chain is off target, and its count is uninformative. V gene TRBV28 combines with J gene TRBJ2-5; 9 nucleotides match TRBD2. This CDR3 is 15 amino acids long. Germline loops: CDR1 MDHEN, CDR2 SYDVKM. The ends lost 5 bases at V and 0 bases at J; junction bases unmatched: 4. The CDR3 DNA follows: TGTGCCAGCAGTGCTCTAGCGGGGAACCAAGAGACCCAGTACTTC. Protein: CASSALAGNQETQYF. The full variable domain, completed using reference TRBV28 and TRBJ2-5, is DVKVTQSSRYLVKRTGEKVFLECVQDMDHENMFWYRQDPGLGLRLIYFSYDVKMKEKGDIPEGYSVSREKKERFSLILESASTNQTSMYLCASSALAGNQETQYFGPGTRLLVL.

Comments on this clonotype: Since the library was made to target alpha chains, this beta chain is a stray read and its abundance is not meaningful. The V gene is TRBV7-9, the J gene TRBJ2-7; D remains unclear. V was cut by 5 bases and J by 0 bases, with 14 bases left in between. The CDR3 extends over 15 amino acids. The germline V gene encodes CDR1 SEHNR and CDR2 FQNEAQ (reference sequence). CDR3 DNA: TGTGCCAGCAGCCCCTTTAACACGGCCTCCTACGAGCAGTACTTC. It translates to CASSPFNTASYEQYF.

This clonotype is classed as medium-sized (0.01 to 0.1%). This beta chain is an off-target read within a library intended for alpha chains, so its frequency means little. The chain carries TRBV6-5 and TRBJ2-2; possible D gene TRBD2, 6 bases. Germline CDR1 is MNHEY and CDR2 is SVGAGI. The length of the CDR3 is 16 residues. The ends were cut back, 2 bases at V and 0 bases at J, with 10 bases in the middle. The chain's CDR3 is CASSYAGPPNTGELFF. Here the CDR3 DNA reads TGTGCCAGCAGTTACGCGGGGCCTCCGAACACCGGGGAGCTGTTTTTT.

Sample share makes this clonotype medium-sized (0.01 to 0.1%). This beta chain turned up in a library designed for alpha chains; as an off-target read, its abundance says little. The rearrangement links TRBV14 to TRBJ2-7; D not certain. Trimming left V 1 base short and J 1 base short, with 8 bases between. The CDR3 covers 14 residues. Per the germline V gene, CDR1 is SGHDN and CDR2 is FVKESK. The CDR3 DNA follows: TGTGCCAGCAGCCAAGGCCGGACGTCCTACGAGCAGTACTTC. Amino acid sequence: CASSQGRTSYEQYF.

In this sample, this clonotype is medium-sized. The library was built for alpha chains, so this beta chain is an off-target read and its size means little. The chain carries TRBV24-1 and TRBJ2-2; the D gene is possibly TRBD1 (6 bases). Germline lookup yields CDR1 KGHDR and CDR2 SFDVKD. The CDR3 is 14 amino acids. V was pared by 7 bases and J by 1 base, with 9 bases between. CDR3 protein: CATRGDMNTGELFF. CDR3 bases: TGTGCCACCAGGGGGGACATGAACACCGGGGAGCTGTTTTTT.

This clonotype is labeled medium-sized. In a library made to pick up alpha chains, this beta chain is a stray read with a size that means little. The chain employs TRBV12-3 or TRBV12-4 and TRBJ2-5; perhaps TRBD2 as D (5 bases). The CDR3 spans 16 residues. With 4 bases removed from V and 4 bases from J, the gap between germline ends came to 19 bases. This CDR3 is CASSSGVMRAGETQYF. The CDR3 nucleotides read TGTGCCAGCAGTTCCGGAGTGATGAGGGCCGGAGAGACCCAGTACTTC.

This clonotype is deemed medium-sized (0.01 to 0.1%). A library prepared for alpha chains yielded this beta chain as an off-target read; its size is of little meaning. The V call is TRBV7-2, the J call TRBJ2-1, with 9 positions matching TRBD1. The CDR3 is 17 amino acids. V shed 5 bases and J 4 bases; nucleotides not matched to a gene: 12. Germline CDR1 SGHTA, CDR2 FQGNSA. CDR3 sequence: CASSHPNGTGRYNEQFF. In DNA, the CDR3 is TGTGCCAGCAGCCATCCCAACGGGACAGGGAGATACAATGAGCAGTTCTTC.

By its share, this clonotype is medium-sized. This beta chain is off target for a library built for alpha chains, so its abundance means little. The rearrangement links TRBV30 to TRBJ2-1, with 10 bases identical to TRBD2. Unmatched junction bases numbered 2, after V lost 2 bases and J lost 7 bases. The CDR3 covers 13 residues. Germline values: CDR1 GTSNPN, CDR2 SVGIG (reference sequence). CDR3 sequence reads: CAWSKTSGNEQFF. CDR3 DNA sequence: TGTGCCTGGAGTAAGACTAGCGGGAATGAGCAGTTCTTC. Variable domain in full (rest from reference TRBV30 and TRBJ2-1): SQTIHQWPATLVQPVGSPLSLECTVEGTSNPNLYWYRQAAGRGLQLLFYSVGIGQISSEVPQNLSASRPQDRQFILSSKKLLLSDSGFYLCAWSKTSGNEQFFGPGTRLTVL.

This clonotype was seen at least ten times. This beta chain lies outside the target of a library built for alpha chains; its clone size means little. The chain is built from TRBV29-1 and TRBJ2-5; no firm D call. Per the germline V gene, CDR1 is SQVTM and CDR2 is ANQGSEA. V dropped 7 bases and J dropped 4 bases, with 13 bases sitting between them. The CDR3 spans 12 residues. For the CDR3, the DNA is TGCAGCGCTGGTTTAAGAGGAGAGACCCAGTACTTC. As protein: CSAGLRGETQYF.

This clonotype rates as medium-sized. As an off-target read in a library built for alpha chains, this beta chain has a frequency of little significance. The gene calls are TRBV12-3 or TRBV12-4 and TRBJ2-5, with 12 nucleotides matching TRBD2. This CDR3 is built from 13 residues. The V gene end was trimmed by 5 bases and the J gene end by 7 bases; junction bases not matched to a gene: 2. CDR3 bases: TGTGCCAGCAGTCTGGGACTAGCGGGGACCCAGTACTTC. The encoded protein is CASSLGLAGTQYF.

As for this clonotype: This beta chain appears as a stray read in a library generated for alpha chains; its size is not informative. This rearrangement joins TRBV6-2 or TRBV6-3 to TRBJ2-3; TRBD2 aligns across 10 bases. The germline V gene encodes CDR1 MNHEY and CDR2 SVGEGT. This CDR3 comprises 15 residues. J was trimmed by 6 bases and V by 7 bases; bases with no gene match: 10. CDR3 residues: CASTRLAGGRDTQYF. CDR3 DNA: TGTGCCAGCACCCGATTAGCGGGAGGACGGGATACGCAGTATTTT.

This clonotype has a count of ten or more. The size of this beta chain means little, since it is a stray read in a library made for alpha chains. This sequence joins TRBV7-4 and TRBJ1-1; D is perhaps TRBD1 (6 bases). The germline V and J ends were trimmed by 2 bases and 2 bases, with 12 bases remaining between them. CDR1 and CDR2 from the germline V gene are SGHVT and SQSDAQ. The CDR3 consists of 15 residues. CDR3 in amino acids: CASSLMGGHNTEAFF. DNA of the CDR3: TGTGCCAGCAGCTTAATGGGGGGACATAACACTGAAGCTTTCTTT. Full variable domain (remainder filled in from reference TRBV7-4 and TRBJ1-1): GAGVSQSPRYKVAKRGRDVALRCDSISGHVTLYWYRQTLGQGSEVLTYSQSDAQRDKSGRPSGRFSAERPERSVSTLKIQRTEQGDSAVYLCASSLMGGHNTEAFFGQGTRLTVV.

This clonotype is classed as medium-sized. As an off-target read in a library built for alpha chains, this beta chain has a frequency of little significance. This chain uses TRBV23-1 with TRBJ2-1; the D is unclear. TRBV23-1 is placed among ORFs of uncertain function. CDR3 length equals 14 residues. Trimming stripped 1 base from V and 7 bases from J, with 11 bases between. DNA for the CDR3: TGCGCCAGCAGTCAATGGTCAAGGAAAAATGAGCAGTTCTTC. Amino acid sequence: CASSQWSRKNEQFF.

This clonotype is termed medium-sized. This beta chain appears as a stray read in a library generated for alpha chains; its size is not informative. Written as DNA, the CDR3 is TGTGCCAGCAGCCTGCTCCAGGGCCCAGGTGGCACAGATACGCAGTATTTT. Translation: CASSLLQGPGGTDTQYF. This sequence joins TRBV28 and TRBJ2-3, with D possibly TRBD1 on 5 matching bases. This CDR3 is 17 amino acids long. V lost 6 bases and J lost 1, with 20 bases in between. Germline-derived CDR1 and CDR2 are MDHEN and SYDVKM.

By share of the sample, this clonotype is medium-sized. As an off-target read in a library built for alpha chains, this beta chain has a frequency of little significance. V and J are TRBV20-1 and TRBJ1-1; D is uncertain. This CDR3 is built from 13 residues. CDR1 and CDR2 from the germline V gene are DFQATT and SNEGSKA (reference sequence). Between the trimmed V and J ends, which lost 1 base and 4 bases, there was a span of 10 bases. CDR3 protein: CSARGTLATEAFF. The CDR3 DNA follows: TGCAGTGCTAGAGGGACTCTTGCCACTGAAGCTTTCTTT.

This clonotype ranks as medium-sized. Within a library made for alpha chains, this beta chain is off target, and its count is uninformative. DNA for the CDR3: TGTGCCAGCAGTCGCCCCCGGGACAGGGGCGCAGATACGCAGTATTTT. It is translated as CASSRPRDRGADTQYF. This chain connects TRBV6-2 or TRBV6-3 to TRBJ2-3, with 10 bases identical to TRBD1. Per germline, CDR1 MNHEY and CDR2 SVGEGT. The CDR3 spans 16 residues. Germline trimming cut 5 bases from V and 4 bases from J; bases unmatched to any gene: 9.

This clonotype qualifies as medium-sized. A library prepared for alpha chains yielded this beta chain as an off-target read; its size is of little meaning. The V gene is TRBV6-2 or TRBV6-3, the J gene TRBJ1-2, with a tentative D call TRBD1 (5 bases). V dropped 5 bases and J dropped 10 bases, with 14 bases sitting between them. CDR3 length equals 12 residues. CDR1 and CDR2 from the germline V gene are MNHEY and SVGEGT. The CDR3 nucleotides read TGTGCCAGCAGTCCGGGACTCCTATACTACACCTTC. As protein: CASSPGLLYYTF.

This clonotype was recorded many times. Because the library targeted alpha chains, this beta chain is an off-target read whose size means little. V gene TRBV5-6 combines with J gene TRBJ2-1; maybe TRBD2 (5 bases). This CDR3 region has 12 residues. Trimming cost V 2 bases and J 9 bases, with 9 bases left between them. The germline V gene has CDR1 SGHDT and CDR2 YYEEEE. The CDR3 DNA sequence: TGTGCCAGCAGCTTCGGGGTGGGTGAGCAGTTCTTC. Protein product: CASSFGVGEQFF.

This clonotype has just a few counts. This beta chain is a stray sequence in a library constructed for alpha chains; its clone size is not meaningful. The V gene is TRBV28, the J gene TRBJ2-1; maybe TRBD2 (6 bases). The length of the CDR3 is 15 residues. Germline-derived CDR1 and CDR2 are MDHEN and SYDVKM. Deletions cut 4 bases from V and 12 bases from J, with 22 bases between. The CDR3 region is CASSSPSLRGPRQFF. The CDR3 DNA sequence: TGTGCCAGCAGTTCCCCATCCCTGCGGGGCCCTAGGCAGTTCTTC. Full variable domain (rest looked up from reference TRBV28 and TRBJ2-1): DVKVTQSSRYLVKRTGEKVFLECVQDMDHENMFWYRQDPGLGLRLIYFSYDVKMKEKGDIPEGYSVSREKKERFSLILESASTNQTSMYLCASSSPSLRGPRQFFGPGTRLTVL.

This clonotype was seen many times. Found in a library prepared for alpha chains, this beta chain is an off-target read, and its abundance has little meaning. V is TRBV19 and J is TRBJ2-2; 8 bases are a match to TRBD1. This CDR3 has 15 amino acids. The V and J ends lost 8 bases and 0 bases, in that order; junction bases with no gene match: 5. Germline V gene data show CDR1 as LNHDA and CDR2 as SQIVND (reference sequence). CDR3 bases: TGTGCCAGTCTCCCGGACAGGGCGAACACCGGGGAGCTGTTTTTT. This sequence encodes CASLPDRANTGELFF.

In this sample, this clonotype turned up many times. A library made for alpha chains picked up this beta chain off target, so its size means little. The chain combines TRBV2 with TRBJ1-3; the D is unclear. The germline V and J ends were trimmed by 7 bases and 0 bases, with 10 bases remaining between them. Germline-derived CDR1 and CDR2 are SNHLY and FYNNEI. This CDR3 spans 14 amino acids. The CDR3 sequence is CASKFQNSGNTIYF. DNA of the CDR3: TGTGCCAGCAAATTTCAGAACTCTGGAAACACCATATATTTT.

There are many counts of this clonotype. The library was designed around alpha chains, so this beta chain is a stray read whose abundance carries little weight. The chain is built from TRBV6-4 and TRBJ2-1, with D unresolved. Trimming cost V 2 bases and J 3 bases, with 5 bases left between them. The CDR3 has 13 residues. The germline gives CDR1 MRHNA, CDR2 SNTAGT. CDR3 sequence: CASSDGVYNEQFF. The CDR3 nucleotides read TGTGCCAGCAGTGACGGGGTCTACAATGAGCAGTTCTTC.

By proportion, this clonotype is medium-sized. This beta chain appears as a stray read in a library generated for alpha chains; its size is not informative. The rearrangement links TRBV7-2 to TRBJ2-3; D is ambiguous. V lost 1 base and J lost 1, with 9 bases in between. Germline V CDR1 and CDR2: SGHTA, FQGNSA. The CDR3 is made up of 15 amino acids. CDR3 amino acids: CASSLGSIGTDTQYF. DNA of the CDR3: TGTGCCAGCAGCTTAGGCAGCATTGGCACAGATACGCAGTATTTT.

By share, this clonotype counts as medium-sized. The library was prepared for alpha chains; this beta chain is a stray read, so its frequency means little. The rearrangement joins TRBV7-6 to TRBJ2-7, with TRBD2 as a possible D gene (6 bases). Trimming removed 4 bases from V and 7 bases from J, with 17 bases in between. Germline assignment: CDR1 SGHVS and CDR2 FNYEAQ. CDR3 length: 14 residues. CDR3 sequence reads: CASSSRWAEGEQYF. CDR3 coding DNA: TGTGCCAGCAGCTCCCGGTGGGCGGAGGGAGAGCAGTACTTC.

This clonotype was seen repeatedly, ten times or more. Found in a library prepared for alpha chains, this beta chain is an off-target read, and its abundance has little meaning. The chain links TRBV3-1 to TRBJ2-7; D is possibly TRBD1 (5 bases). Trimming cost V 8 bases and J 5 bases, with 16 bases left between them. The CDR3 runs 13 residues. From germline, CDR1 is LGHDT and CDR2 YNNKEL (reference sequence). DNA for the CDR3: TGTGCCAGCGGGAATCGACAGACCCACGAGCAGTACTTC. This encodes CASGNRQTHEQYF.

By share of the sample, this clonotype is medium-sized. Since the library was made to target alpha chains, this beta chain is a stray read and its abundance is not meaningful. This sequence joins TRBV9 and TRBJ1-2; maybe TRBD1 (6 bases). V shed 3 bases and J shed 1 base, with 13 bases lying between them. The length of the CDR3 is 15 residues. Germline CDR1 reads SGDLS; CDR2 reads YYNGEE. The CDR3 DNA reads as TGTGCCAGCAGCGGAGAGGGGGGAGGTAACTATGGCTACACCTTC. Its translation is CASSGEGGGNYGYTF.